Below, 10 T cell receptor beta chains from the same sample are listed, as sequenced in a study of blood T cell repertoires in COVID-19. Profiled with immunoSEQ multiplex PCR; TCRdb holds only in-frame clones, not every one. Of 350,000 to 550,000 clones listed, roughly nine tenths are singletons. Input material: PBMCs or T cells enriched from blood (not recorded which). These receptors all stem from a woman under 30 with acute COVID-19.

The V and J genes are TRBV6-4 and TRBJ1-6, with TRBD1 as a possible D gene (5 bases). The ends were cut back, 7 bases at V and 5 bases at J, with 9 bases in the middle. The germline gives CDR1 MRHNA, CDR2 SNTAGT. The CDR3 is 13 residues long. CDR3 sequence (DNA): TGTGCCAGCACCCAGGGCAATAATTCACCCCTCCACTTT. This encodes CASTQGNNSPLHF.

The V call is TRBV27, the J call TRBJ2-7; 9 bases line up with TRBD2. Per the germline V gene, CDR1 is MNHEY and CDR2 is SMNVEV (reference sequence). The length of the CDR3 is 12 residues. The trim removed 8 bases at V and 7 bases at J, leaving 6 bases unmatched. The CDR3 region is CASGASGNEQYF. In DNA, the CDR3 is TGTGCCAGCGGGGCTAGCGGGAATGAGCAGTACTTC.

V gene TRBV20-1 combines with J gene TRBJ2-1, with 7 positions matching TRBD2. The CDR3 runs 15 residues. Germline CDR1 is DFQATT and CDR2 is SNEGSKA (reference sequence). J was trimmed by 0 bases and V by 3 bases; bases with no gene match: 5. The CDR3 coding sequence is TGCAGTGCTAGTCCTAGCGGAGACTCCTACAATGAGCAGTTCTTC. Protein product: CSASPSGDSYNEQFF.

This clone was seen only a few times. This chain connects TRBV30 to TRBJ2-7; 8 bases are a match to TRBD2. The ends lost 2 bases at V and 5 bases at J; junction bases unmatched: 8. In germline, CDR1 is GTSNPN, CDR2 SVGIG (reference sequence). The CDR3 spans 14 residues. CDR3 nucleotides: TGTGCCTGGAGTACCGGAGCGGGGGACCACGAGCAGTACTTC. Encoded protein: CAWSTGAGDHEQYF. Full variable domain (outside the CDR3, taken from reference TRBV30 and TRBJ2-7): SQTIHQWPATLVQPVGSPLSLECTVEGTSNPNLYWYRQAAGRGLQLLFYSVGIGQISSEVPQNLSASRPQDRQFILSSKKLLLSDSGFYLCAWSTGAGDHEQYFGPGTRLTVT.

The chain has TRBV29-1 and TRBJ2-7; no clear D. Germline lookup yields CDR1 SQVTM and CDR2 ANQGSEA. Trimming left V 5 bases short and J 6 bases short, with 14 bases between. This CDR3 comprises 12 residues. CDR3 in DNA: TGCAGCGTTACCGCTAACTCTGGCGAGCAGTACTTC. Translated, it gives CSVTANSGEQYF.

The sample holds one count of this clone. The chain combines TRBV7-9 with TRBJ1-6, with D hard to call. V was pared by 1 base and J by 11 bases, with 21 bases between. Germline CDR1 is SEHNR and CDR2 is FQNEAQ (reference sequence). This CDR3 has 17 residues. This CDR3 is CASSLEPSWSLETPLHF. DNA for the CDR3: TGTGCCAGCAGCTTAGAGCCTTCTTGGAGTTTAGAGACACCCCTCCACTTT.

This clone appeared a few times. V usage is TRBV12-5 and J usage is TRBJ2-1; a possible D gene is TRBD1 (6 bases). Trimming stripped 1 base from V and 5 bases from J, with 12 bases between. Germline V gene sequence: CDR1 LGHNT, CDR2 FRNRAP. This CDR3 comprises 15 residues. CDR3 loop: CASGLAPWTDNEQFF. The CDR3 nucleotides read TGTGCTAGTGGTTTGGCCCCCTGGACAGACAATGAGCAGTTCTTC.

This rearrangement joins TRBV2 to TRBJ2-7; D is perhaps TRBD1 (6 bases). Between the trimmed V and J ends, which lost 8 bases and 9 bases, there was a span of 17 bases. The CDR3 is made up of 12 amino acids. The germline V gene encodes CDR1 SNHLY and CDR2 FYNNEI. CDR3 sequence: CASPMGTSLQYF. The DNA for the CDR3 is TGTGCCAGCCCTATGGGGACAAGCTTGCAGTACTTC. Supplemented by reference TRBV2 and TRBJ2-7, the full variable domain reads EPEVTQTPSHQVTQMGQEVILRCVPISNHLYFYWYRQILGQKVEFLVSFYNNEISEKSEIFDDQFSVERPDGSNFTLKIRSTKLEDSAMYFCASPMGTSLQYFGPGTRLTVT.

About this clone itself: The same CDR3 also results from other DNA sequences found in this sample. CDR3 in DNA: TGTGCCAGCAGTTTACGGCGGGCTGGCTACACCTTC. The encoded protein is CASSLRRAGYTF. The chain employs TRBV28 and TRBJ1-2; the D is unclear. This CDR3 region has 12 residues. Trimming took 2 bases from V and 7 from J, leaving 8 bases between them. CDR1 is MDHEN, CDR2 SYDVKM, per germline.

The chain has TRBV19 and TRBJ1-5; D gene uncertain. Per germline, CDR1 LNHDA and CDR2 SQIVND (reference sequence). With 2 bases removed from V and 2 bases from J, the gap between germline ends came to 13 bases. CDR3 size: 16 residues. The CDR3, as DNA: TGTGCCAGTAGTATACTTTCGGGGTTGGGCAATCAGCCCCAGCATTTT. Translation gives CASSILSGLGNQPQHF.